The clone carrying this T cell receptor (beta chain) occurred a few times. Its antigen is unidentified. Sequencing targeted expressed TCRB transcripts, as all isolated RNA had been reverse transcribed. Naive, central memory and regulatory T cell samples came to a mean of approximately 3.57 million reads. Profiling relied on immunoSEQ multiplex PCR, and the TCRdb table lists in-frame clones only, not all of them. The sample consists of about 210,000 clones, roughly 10% of them appearing once. These data belong to a study of beta chain features in type 1 diabetes. Study background: Across every sample, around 100,000,000 sorted cells were examined in total.

A single heparinised draw of approximately 100 mL on average was taken per donor. Whole-study findings and limits: Type 1 diabetes patients had VDJ junctions that carried fewer insertions and more deletions.

V was shortened by 5 bases and J by 3 bases, with 11 bases between the two germline ends. The CDR3 runs 15 residues. Germline assignment: CDR1 SGHDN and CDR2 FVKESK. This clonotype was obtained from a man aged 18 to 29 in good health. The V and J genes are TRBV14 and TRBJ2-6; tentative D call: TRBD1 (5 bases). The sequenced material came from central memory CD4+ T cells from blood. CDR3 nucleotides: TGTGCCAGCAGCTTCCTAGGGGATGGGGCCAACGTCCTGACTTTC. This translates into CASSFLGDGANVLTF.